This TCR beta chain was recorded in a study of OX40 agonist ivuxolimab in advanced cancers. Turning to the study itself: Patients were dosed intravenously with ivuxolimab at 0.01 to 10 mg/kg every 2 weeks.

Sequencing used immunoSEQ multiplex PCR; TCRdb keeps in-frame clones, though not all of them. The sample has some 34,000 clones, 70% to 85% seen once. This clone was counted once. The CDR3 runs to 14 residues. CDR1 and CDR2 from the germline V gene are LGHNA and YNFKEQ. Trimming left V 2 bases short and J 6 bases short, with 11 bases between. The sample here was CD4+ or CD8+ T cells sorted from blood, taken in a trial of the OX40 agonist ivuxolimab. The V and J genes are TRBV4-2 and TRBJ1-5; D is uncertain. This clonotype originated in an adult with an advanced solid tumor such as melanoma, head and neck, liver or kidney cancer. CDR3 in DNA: TGTGCCAGCAGCCAACCTGGGTCCGGTCAGCCCCAGCATTTT. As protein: CASSQPGSGQPQHF.